Below are 23 T cell receptor beta chains sequenced from a single sample in a study of cytomegalovirus exposure and HLA in healthy donors. PCR primers comprised 60 Vbeta and 13 Jbeta primers. Data came from immunoSEQ multiplex PCR; TCRdb stores just in-frame clones and leaves some out. Of about 160,000 clones listed, roughly four fifths are singletons. Material for sequencing was PBMCs. Receptor source: a man over 45 in good health and CMV-seropositive.

The rearrangement links TRBV19 to TRBJ1-1; D is ambiguous. The CDR3 spans 16 residues. CDR1 is LNHDA and CDR2 is SQIVND in the germline V gene (reference sequence). Trimming took 3 bases from V and 6 from J, leaving 20 bases between them. This chain's CDR3 is CASSMMGEGTGSEAFF. CDR3 in DNA: TGTGCCAGTAGTATGATGGGCGAGGGTACGGGATCTGAAGCTTTCTTT.

The chain is built from TRBV29-1 and TRBJ2-1; 11 bases are shared with TRBD2. The CDR3 contains 12 residues. The ends lost 6 bases at V and 12 bases at J; junction bases unmatched: 7. Germline V gene sequence: CDR1 SQVTM, CDR2 ANQGSEA. CDR3 nucleotides: TGCAGCGTCGGAGGGACTAGCGGAGTGCAGTTCTTC. Translating gives CSVGGTSGVQFF.

V usage is TRBV28 and J usage is TRBJ2-1; possible D gene TRBD2, 6 bases. The CDR3 length is 12 residues. CDR1 is MDHEN and CDR2 is SYDVKM in the germline V gene. Trimming shortened V by 6 bases and J by 3 bases, and 6 bases separated the two germline ends. The CDR3 bases are TGTGCCAGCAGGCGGGGCTACAATGAGCAGTTCTTC. Encoded protein: CASRRGYNEQFF. The variable domain in full, completed from reference TRBV28 and TRBJ2-1, reads DVKVTQSSRYLVKRTGEKVFLECVQDMDHENMFWYRQDPGLGLRLIYFSYDVKMKEKGDIPEGYSVSREKKERFSLILESASTNQTSMYLCASRRGYNEQFFGPGTRLTVL.

The chain employs TRBV6-5 and TRBJ1-5, with no clear D. The ends were cut back, 8 bases at V and 7 bases at J, with 15 bases in the middle. Germline CDR1 MNHEY, CDR2 SVGAGI. The CDR3 is 13 amino acids. CDR3 in amino acids: CASGRGMGQPQHF. The CDR3 DNA reads TGTGCCAGCGGACGAGGGATGGGGCAGCCCCAGCATTTT.

CDR3 amino acids: CASSSPRGAGSPLHF. The CDR3 region has the DNA TGTGCCAGCAGTTCCCCTCGAGGAGCGGGATCACCCCTCCACTTT. The chain couples TRBV6-1 to TRBJ1-6; D ambiguous. V shed 5 bases and J shed 10 bases, with 18 bases lying between them. Germline loops: CDR1 MNHNS, CDR2 SASEGT. The CDR3 covers 15 residues.

This clone was seen just once. The chain combines TRBV18 with TRBJ1-4, with D hard to call. Trimming took off 1 base at V and 8 bases at J, with 11 bases between the two ends. The CDR3 spans 14 residues. Germline CDR1 reads KGHSH; CDR2 reads LQKENI. CDR3 in amino acids: CASSPREAREKLFF. CDR3 nucleotide sequence: TGTGCCAGCTCACCACGGGAGGCGAGGGAAAAACTGTTTTTT.

The rearrangement joins TRBV10-3 to TRBJ2-1, with D possibly being TRBD1 (5 bases). V was trimmed by 9 bases and J by 0 bases, leaving 15 bases between them. The CDR3 totals 15 residues. The V gene's germline CDR1 is ENHRY and CDR2 SYGVKD. Here the CDR3 DNA reads TGTGCCATGACTTCCTGGACATACTCCTACAATGAGCAGTTCTTC. Amino acid sequence: CAMTSWTYSYNEQFF.

This chain links TRBV5-1 with TRBJ2-1; 13 bases are a match to TRBD2. CDR1 is SGHRS, CDR2 YFSETQ, per germline. V trimming: 4 bases; J trimming: 7 bases; junction bases outside the gene matches: 8. This CDR3 is built from 16 residues. The DNA for the CDR3 is TGCGCCAGCAGCGTGGGACTAGCGGGGACTATTAATGAGCAGTTCTTC. Translating it yields CASSVGLAGTINEQFF.

This sequence joins TRBV28 and TRBJ2-7, with TRBD2 identical over 11 bases. Germline V CDR1 and CDR2: MDHEN, SYDVKM. The CDR3 has 15 amino acids. After removal of 2 bases from V and 6 bases from J, the junction contained 6 bases not matched to a gene. The CDR3 DNA is TGTGCCAGCAGTTTACTGTCTAGCGGGAGGCGCGAGCAGTACTTC. Translated, it gives CASSLLSSGRREQYF.

The chain joins TRBV27 to TRBJ1-5; D possibly corresponds to TRBD1 (5 bases). With 4 bases removed from V and 3 bases from J, the gap between germline ends came to 13 bases. The CDR3 spans 15 residues. Germline assignment: CDR1 MNHEY and CDR2 SMNVEV (reference sequence). The CDR3 loop is CASSSVDSINQPQHF. CDR3 nucleotide sequence: TGTGCCAGCAGTTCTGTCGACAGTATCAATCAGCCCCAGCATTTT.

The V call is TRBV6-6, the J call TRBJ1-4; 7 bases map to TRBD1. The germline CDR1 and CDR2 sequences are MNHNY and SVGAGI (reference sequence). This CDR3 is 14 amino acids long. V was pared by 5 bases and J by 6 bases, with 6 bases of the junction left unmatched. In DNA, the CDR3 is TGTGCCAGCAGTCCCAGGGGGTTGTATGAAAAACTGTTTTTT. This encodes CASSPRGLYEKLFF.

V gene TRBV7-9 combines with J gene TRBJ2-3; D might be TRBD2 (6 bases). Per germline, CDR1 SEHNR and CDR2 FQNEAQ (reference sequence). V was pared by 5 bases and J by 7 bases, with 22 bases between. This CDR3 comprises 16 residues. The CDR3 nucleotides read TGTGCCAGCAGCGTACCGCGGGACCAAGCTCCTCATACGCAGTATTTT. It codes for CASSVPRDQAPHTQYF.

The rearrangement links TRBV6-6 to TRBJ1-4, with TRBD1 matching 8 bases. J gave up 8 bases and V 8 bases, and 4 bases lay outside the gene matches. CDR3 length equals 12 residues. The germline V gene encodes CDR1 MNHNY and CDR2 SVGAGI (reference sequence). The CDR3 bases are TGTGCCAGCGGCGACAGGGGCGAAAAACTGTTTTTT. It codes for CASGDRGEKLFF.

V is TRBV4-3 and J is TRBJ2-2; 7 positions match TRBD2. V dropped 4 bases and J dropped 7; count of bases not matched to a gene: 15. Germline CDR1 reads LGHNA; CDR2 reads YSLEER. CDR3 length: 17 residues. CDR3 sequence (DNA): TGCGCCAGCAGCCGGTGGGGGGGAAGGGGCTTCGGCGGGGAGCTGTTTTTT. This gives the protein CASSRWGGRGFGGELFF.

Points on this clone: A read error may account for a junction end that differs from germline. This chain uses TRBV5-1 with TRBJ1-3; maybe TRBD1 (5 bases). The germline CDR1 and CDR2 sequences are SGHRS and YFSETQ. The CDR3 contains 16 residues. CDR3 DNA sequence: TGCGCCAGCAGCTACGAACAGGACTACTCTGGAAGCACCATATATTTT. Its translation is CASSYEQDYSGSTIYF.

CDR3 in amino acids: CASSSTGAHQPQHF. The CDR3 DNA sequence: TGTGCCAGCAGTTCCACAGGGGCCCATCAGCCCCAGCATTTT. This chain links TRBV27 with TRBJ1-5; 7 nucleotides match TRBD1. V was clipped by 4 bases and J by 5 bases; unmatched bases: 5. Germline V gene data show CDR1 as MNHEY and CDR2 as SMNVEV (reference sequence). The CDR3 extends over 14 amino acids.

V is TRBV5-1 and J is TRBJ2-5, with D possibly matching TRBD1 (6 bases). Germline-derived CDR1 and CDR2 are SGHRS and YFSETQ. This CDR3 has 17 amino acids. V was cut by 4 bases and J by 1 base, with 20 bases left in between. CDR3 sequence reads: CASSPLSGTKVQETQYF. The CDR3, as DNA: TGCGCCAGCAGCCCGCTTTCCGGGACAAAAGTCCAAGAGACCCAGTACTTC.

This rearrangement joins TRBV5-4 to TRBJ1-2, with TRBD1 as a possible D gene (6 bases). With 7 bases removed from V and 7 bases from J, the gap between germline ends came to 23 bases. The CDR3 is 15 amino acids. CDR1 and CDR2 (germline): SGHNT, YYREEE (reference sequence). CDR3 residues: CASRVRGGAVFGYTF. The DNA for the CDR3 is TGTGCCAGCCGCGTCAGGGGAGGGGCGGTTTTTGGCTACACCTTC.

This clone was counted once. V is TRBV5-4 and J is TRBJ1-4, with D perhaps matching TRBD1 (5 bases). V was trimmed by 2 bases and J by 10 bases, leaving 21 bases between them. This CDR3 is 16 amino acids long. Germline CDR1 reads SGHNT; CDR2 reads YYREEE (reference sequence). Here the CDR3 reads CASSFSQGPSYGKLFF. The CDR3, as DNA: TGTGCCAGCAGCTTTAGCCAGGGCCCAAGTTACGGAAAACTGTTTTTT.

The V gene is TRBV19, the J gene TRBJ1-6; a weak D match, TRBD1 (6 bases). This CDR3 comprises 12 residues. V was trimmed by 11 bases and J by 7 bases, leaving 12 bases between them. Germline V gene lookup returns CDR1 LNHDA and CDR2 SQIVND (reference sequence). The DNA for the CDR3 is TGTGCCGGCGGCAGGGGAAATTCACCCCTCCACTTT. Residues: CAGGRGNSPLHF.

The chain uses TRBV7-6 and TRBJ2-1; no reliable D call. This CDR3 comprises 16 residues. V lost 0 bases to trimming and J lost 0 bases, with 9 bases between them. CDR1 and CDR2 (germline): SGHVS, FNYEAQ. The CDR3 is CASSLAEWSSYNEQFF. The DNA for the CDR3 is TGTGCCAGCAGCTTAGCGGAGTGGAGCTCCTACAATGAGCAGTTCTTC. The full variable domain, with the rest looked up from reference TRBV7-6 and TRBJ2-1, is GAGVSQSPRYKVTKRGQDVALRCDPISGHVSLYWYRQALGQGPEFLTYFNYEAQQDKSGLPNDRFSAERPEGSISTLTIQRTEQRDSAMYRCASSLAEWSSYNEQFFGPGTRLTVL.

The CDR3 sequence: CASSLVGGGTEAFF. CDR3 DNA: TGCGCCAGCAGCTTGGTAGGGGGGGGCACTGAAGCTTTCTTT. The V call is TRBV5-1, the J call TRBJ1-1; D is possibly TRBD1 (6 bases). The length of the CDR3 is 14 residues. The V gene's germline CDR1 is SGHRS and CDR2 YFSETQ. The ends were cut back, 0 bases at V and 4 bases at J, with 10 bases in the middle. Based on the CDR3 plus reference TRBV5-1 and TRBJ1-1, the full variable domain is KAGVTQTPRYLIKTRGQQVTLSCSPISGHRSVSWYQQTPGQGLQFLFEYFSETQRNKGNFPGRFSGRQFSNSRSEMNVSTLELGDSALYLCASSLVGGGTEAFFGQGTRLTVV.

This clone was counted only a few times. The chain recombines TRBV30 with TRBJ2-7; maybe TRBD1 (6 bases). CDR3 length equals 13 residues. The germline V gene encodes CDR1 GTSNPN and CDR2 SVGIG (reference sequence). V was clipped by 0 bases and J by 2 bases, with 8 bases between them. CDR3 in amino acids: CAWSVQGPYEQYF. CDR3 coding DNA: TGTGCCTGGAGTGTACAGGGCCCCTACGAGCAGTACTTC.